This T cell receptor (beta chain) was identified in a study of cytomegalovirus exposure and HLA in healthy donors. Study overall: Around four fifths of approximately 400 genotyped donors fell in the Caucasian-associated ancestry cluster.

This CDR3 region has 15 residues. CDR1 is SGHNT, CDR2 YYREEE, per germline (reference sequence). V trimming: 4 bases; J trimming: 3 bases; junction bases outside the gene matches: 6. PCR was performed using 60 Vbeta and 13 Jbeta primers. Only in-frame clones appear in the TCRdb table, and some are missing; sequencing was by immunoSEQ multiplex PCR. The sample holds about 50,000 clones. The chain combines TRBV5-4 with TRBJ2-7, with 11 bases matching TRBD1. The TCR sequence derives from a woman aged 40 to 49 in good health and CMV-seronegative. The sequenced sample was PBMCs. CDR3 DNA sequence: TGTGCCAGCAGCCGGCAAGGGACAGGGGGCTACGAGCAGTACTTC. Encoded protein: CASSRQGTGGYEQYF.